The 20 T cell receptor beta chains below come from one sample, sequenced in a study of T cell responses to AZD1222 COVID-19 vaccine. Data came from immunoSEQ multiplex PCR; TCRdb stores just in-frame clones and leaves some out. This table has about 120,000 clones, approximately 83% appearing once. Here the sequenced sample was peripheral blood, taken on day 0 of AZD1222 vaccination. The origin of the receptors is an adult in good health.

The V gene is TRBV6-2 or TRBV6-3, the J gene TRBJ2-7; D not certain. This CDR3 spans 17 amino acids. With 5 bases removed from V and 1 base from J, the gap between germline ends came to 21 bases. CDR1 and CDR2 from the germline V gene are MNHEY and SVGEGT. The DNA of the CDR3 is TGTGCCAGCAGTACCCCCGGGTTAAGGGCCCGTTCCTACGAGCAGTACTTC. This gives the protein CASSTPGLRARSYEQYF.

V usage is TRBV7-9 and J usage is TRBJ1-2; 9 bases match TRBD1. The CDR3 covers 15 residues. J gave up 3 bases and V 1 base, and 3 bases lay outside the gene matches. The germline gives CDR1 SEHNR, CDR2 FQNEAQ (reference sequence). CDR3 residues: CASSLGRDRDYGYTF. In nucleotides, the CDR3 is TGTGCCAGCAGCTTAGGCAGGGACAGGGACTATGGCTACACCTTC.

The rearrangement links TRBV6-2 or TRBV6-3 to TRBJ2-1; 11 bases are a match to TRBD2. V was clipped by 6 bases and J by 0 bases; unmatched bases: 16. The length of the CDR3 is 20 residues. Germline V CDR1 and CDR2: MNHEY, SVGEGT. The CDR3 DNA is TGTGCCAGCAGCGCCGGCAGGAGGACTAGCGGGCACATCTCCTACAATGAGCAGTTCTTC. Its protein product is CASSAGRRTSGHISYNEQFF.

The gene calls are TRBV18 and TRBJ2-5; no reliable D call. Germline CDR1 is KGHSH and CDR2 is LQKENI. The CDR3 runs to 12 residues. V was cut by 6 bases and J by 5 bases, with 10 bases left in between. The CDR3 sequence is CASSSTTETQYF. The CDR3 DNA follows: TGTGCCAGCTCGTCAACGACGGAGACCCAGTACTTC.

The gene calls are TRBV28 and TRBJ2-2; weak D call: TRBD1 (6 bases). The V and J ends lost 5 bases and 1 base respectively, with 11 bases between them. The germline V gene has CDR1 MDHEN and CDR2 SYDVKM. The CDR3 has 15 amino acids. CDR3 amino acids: CASSTPQGNTGELFF. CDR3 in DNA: TGTGCCAGCAGTACCCCACAGGGGAACACCGGGGAGCTGTTTTTT.

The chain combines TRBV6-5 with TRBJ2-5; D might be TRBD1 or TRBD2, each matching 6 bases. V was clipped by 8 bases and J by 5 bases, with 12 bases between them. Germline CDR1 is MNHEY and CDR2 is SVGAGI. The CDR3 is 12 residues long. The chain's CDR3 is CASDGGWETQYF. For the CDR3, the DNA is TGTGCCAGCGACGGGGGCTGGGAGACCCAGTACTTC.

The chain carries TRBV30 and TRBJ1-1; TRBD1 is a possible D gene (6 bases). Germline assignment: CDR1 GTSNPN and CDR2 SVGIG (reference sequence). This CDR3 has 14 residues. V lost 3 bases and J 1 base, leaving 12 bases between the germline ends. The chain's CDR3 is CAWSTGKANTEAFF. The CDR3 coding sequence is TGTGCCTGGAGCACAGGGAAGGCGAACACTGAAGCTTTCTTT.

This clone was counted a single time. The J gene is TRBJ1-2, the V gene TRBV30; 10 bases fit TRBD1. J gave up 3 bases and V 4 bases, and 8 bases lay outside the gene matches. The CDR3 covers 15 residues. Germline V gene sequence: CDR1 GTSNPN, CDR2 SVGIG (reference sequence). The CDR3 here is CAWNFRDRGHYGYTF. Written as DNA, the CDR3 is TGTGCCTGGAATTTCCGGGACAGGGGCCACTATGGCTACACCTTC.

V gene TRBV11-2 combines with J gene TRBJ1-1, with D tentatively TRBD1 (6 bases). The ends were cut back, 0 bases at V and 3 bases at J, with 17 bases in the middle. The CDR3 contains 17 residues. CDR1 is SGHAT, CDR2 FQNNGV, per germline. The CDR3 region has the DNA TGTGCCAGCAGCTTAGACCCCCCAGCCAGGGGAGACACTGAAGCTTTCTTT. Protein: CASSLDPPARGDTEAFF.

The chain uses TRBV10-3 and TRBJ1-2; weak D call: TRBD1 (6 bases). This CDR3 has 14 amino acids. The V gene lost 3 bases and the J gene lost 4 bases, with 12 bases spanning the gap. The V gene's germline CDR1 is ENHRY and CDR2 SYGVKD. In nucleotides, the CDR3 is TGTGCCATCAGTGAAAGGGGGGAGAGCTATGGCTACACCTTC. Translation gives CAISERGESYGYTF.

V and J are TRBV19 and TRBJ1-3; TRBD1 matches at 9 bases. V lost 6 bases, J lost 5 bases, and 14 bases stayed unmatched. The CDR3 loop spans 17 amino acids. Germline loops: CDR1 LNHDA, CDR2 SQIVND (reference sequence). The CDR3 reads CASRGRQQGAIRNTIYF. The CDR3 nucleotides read TGTGCCAGTAGGGGTCGACAACAGGGGGCGATTCGAAACACCATATATTTT.

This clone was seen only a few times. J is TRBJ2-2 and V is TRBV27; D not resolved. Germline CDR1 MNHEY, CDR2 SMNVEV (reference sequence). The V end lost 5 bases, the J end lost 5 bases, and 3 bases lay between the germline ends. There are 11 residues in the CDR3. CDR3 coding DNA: TGTGCCAGCAGTGGGACCGGGGAGCTGTTTTTT. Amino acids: CASSGTGELFF.

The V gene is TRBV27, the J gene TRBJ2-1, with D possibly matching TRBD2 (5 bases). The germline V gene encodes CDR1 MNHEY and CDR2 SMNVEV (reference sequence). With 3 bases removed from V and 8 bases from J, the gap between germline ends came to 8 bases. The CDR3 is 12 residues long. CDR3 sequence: CASSFWGDEQFF. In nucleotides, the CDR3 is TGTGCCAGCAGTTTTTGGGGAGATGAGCAGTTCTTC.

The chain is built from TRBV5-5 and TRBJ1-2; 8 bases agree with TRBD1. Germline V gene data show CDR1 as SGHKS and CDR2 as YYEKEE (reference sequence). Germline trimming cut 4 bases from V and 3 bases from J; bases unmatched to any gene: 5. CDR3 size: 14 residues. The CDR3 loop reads CASSITGGYYGYTF. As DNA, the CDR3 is TGTGCCAGCAGCATAACAGGGGGATACTATGGCTACACCTTC.

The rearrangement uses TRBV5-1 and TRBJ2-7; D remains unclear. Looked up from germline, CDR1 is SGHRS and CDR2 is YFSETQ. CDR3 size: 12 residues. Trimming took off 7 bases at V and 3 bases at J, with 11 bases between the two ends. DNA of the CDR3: TGCGCCAGCCGGCAGGATATCTACGAGCAGTACTTC. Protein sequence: CASRQDIYEQYF.

The CDR3 DNA is TGTGCCAGCAGCCAAGGGCTTGCGGGAAATCAGCCCCAGCATTTT. This gives the protein CASSQGLAGNQPQHF. The V and J genes are TRBV3-1 (or the pseudogene TRBV3-2) and TRBJ1-5; D gene uncertain. V was trimmed by 1 base and J by 4 bases, leaving 11 bases between them. The germline V gene encodes CDR1 LGHDT and CDR2 YNNKEL (reference sequence). CDR3 length equals 15 residues.

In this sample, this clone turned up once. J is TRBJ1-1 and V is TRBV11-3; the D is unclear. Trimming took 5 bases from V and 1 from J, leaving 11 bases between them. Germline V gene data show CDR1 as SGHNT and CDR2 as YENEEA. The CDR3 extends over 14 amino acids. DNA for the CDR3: TGTGCCAGCAGCGACCTCGTCCGGAACACTGAAGCTTTCTTT. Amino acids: CASSDLVRNTEAFF.

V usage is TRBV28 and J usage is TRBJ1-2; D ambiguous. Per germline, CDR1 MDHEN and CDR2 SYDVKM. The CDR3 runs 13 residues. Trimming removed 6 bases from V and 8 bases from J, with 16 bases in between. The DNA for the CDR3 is TGTGCCAGCAGCCAGACGACACAGACGGGCTACACCTTC. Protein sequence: CASSQTTQTGYTF.

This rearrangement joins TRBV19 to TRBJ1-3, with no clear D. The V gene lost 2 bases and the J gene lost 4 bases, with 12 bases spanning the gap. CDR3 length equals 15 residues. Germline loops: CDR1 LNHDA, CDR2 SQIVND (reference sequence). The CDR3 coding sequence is TGTGCCAGTAGTATACAATGGGGTAACGGAAACACCATATATTTT. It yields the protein CASSIQWGNGNTIYF.

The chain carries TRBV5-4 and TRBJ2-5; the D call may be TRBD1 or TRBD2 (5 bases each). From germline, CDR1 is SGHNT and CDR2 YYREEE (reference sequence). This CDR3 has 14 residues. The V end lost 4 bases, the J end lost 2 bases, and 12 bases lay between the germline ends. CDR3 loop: CASSTGTEQETQYF. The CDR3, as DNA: TGTGCCAGCAGCACCGGGACGGAACAAGAGACCCAGTACTTC.